These 23 T cell receptor beta chains originate from one sample sequenced in a study of OX40 agonist ivuxolimab in advanced cancers. Data came from immunoSEQ multiplex PCR; TCRdb stores just in-frame clones and leaves some out. This sample has roughly 26,000 clones; roughly 90% occur once, and the top ten carry 22%. The specimen was CD4+ or CD8+ T cells sorted from blood, collected in a trial of the OX40 agonist ivuxolimab. The receptors derive from an adult with an advanced solid tumor such as melanoma, head and neck, liver or kidney cancer.

The J gene is TRBJ2-3, the V gene TRBV7-2; TRBD2 matches 8 bases. V lost 3 bases and J lost 5; bases outside the gene matches: 7. The CDR3 consists of 15 residues. Germline-derived CDR1 and CDR2 are SGHTA and FQGNSA. The CDR3 DNA sequence: TGTGCCAGCAGCTTTCTAGCGGGTGTTGGAGATACGCAGTATTTT. It encodes CASSFLAGVGDTQYF. Drawing the rest from reference TRBV7-2 and TRBJ2-3, the complete variable domain is GAGVSQSPSNKVTEKGKDVELRCDPISGHTALYWYRQSLGQGLEFLIYFQGNSAPDKSGLPSDRFSAERTGGSVSTLTIQRTQQEDSAVYLCASSFLAGVGDTQYFGPGTRLTVL.

V and J are TRBV28 and TRBJ1-1, with 7 bases matching TRBD1. Germline V gene lookup returns CDR1 MDHEN and CDR2 SYDVKM. The CDR3 extends over 16 amino acids. The V and J ends lost 3 bases and 6 bases, in that order; junction bases with no gene match: 13. CDR3 nucleotides: TGTGCCAGCAGTTTGTCACAGGGGTTAGTTGGCTCTGAAGCTTTCTTT. Its protein product is CASSLSQGLVGSEAFF.

The V call is TRBV15, the J call TRBJ2-3; D is tentatively TRBD1 or TRBD2 (5 bases each). The germline gives CDR1 LNHNV, CDR2 YYDKDF (reference sequence). The CDR3 is 18 residues long. Trimming took 3 bases from V and 4 from J, leaving 23 bases between them. The CDR3 DNA reads as TGTGCCACCAGCAGCCCTCAGACCGGGACCCAGCCCCCAGATACGCAGTATTTT. Its protein product is CATSSPQTGTQPPDTQYF.

The rearrangement uses TRBV29-1 and TRBJ1-5; D gene ambiguous. The CDR3 extends over 13 amino acids. V dropped 2 bases and J dropped 8 bases, with 13 bases sitting between them. Looked up from germline, CDR1 is SQVTM and CDR2 is ANQGSEA. The CDR3 protein is CSVETEESEPQHF. DNA of the CDR3: TGCAGCGTTGAAACAGAGGAGAGTGAGCCCCAGCATTTT. Filled out from reference TRBV29-1 and TRBJ1-5, the complete variable domain reads SAVISQKPSRDICQRGTSLTIQCQVDSQVTMMFWYRQQPGQSLTLIATANQGSEATYESGFVIDKFPISRPNLTFSTLTVSNMSPEDSSIYLCSVETEESEPQHFGDGTRLSIL.

The chain employs TRBV28 and TRBJ1-2, with D maybe TRBD1 (5 bases). V lost 3 bases to trimming and J lost 2 bases, with 7 bases between them. The CDR3 runs 13 residues. CDR1 MDHEN and CDR2 SYDVKM come from the germline V gene. CDR3 in DNA: TGTGCCAGCAGTTTCGAGGGGAACTATGGCTACACCTTC. This sequence encodes CASSFEGNYGYTF.

CDR3 amino acids: CASSQDWDLTQPQHF. CDR3 coding DNA: TGCGCCAGCAGCCAAGATTGGGACCTGACTCAGCCCCAGCATTTT. The rearrangement uses TRBV4-3 and TRBJ1-5, with a possible D match to TRBD1 (5 bases). The CDR3 covers 15 residues. Germline V CDR1 and CDR2: LGHNA, YSLEER. Trimming took 0 bases from V and 6 from J, leaving 12 bases between them.

This clone has just one count. V gene TRBV7-6 combines with J gene TRBJ2-3; unclear D gene. The V and J ends lost 5 bases and 0 bases respectively, with 15 bases between them. Germline V CDR1 and CDR2: SGHVS, FNYEAQ. The CDR3 loop spans 16 amino acids. The CDR3, as DNA: TGTGCCAGCAGCCGCTATAGGGCGACCAGCACAGATACGCAGTATTTT. Translated: CASSRYRATSTDTQYF.

The J gene is TRBJ2-7, the V gene TRBV14; D perhaps matches TRBD2 (5 bases). Trimming removed 4 bases at V and 2 bases at J, with 9 bases between. This CDR3 spans 13 amino acids. The germline gives CDR1 SGHDN, CDR2 FVKESK. The CDR3: CASSLSGPYEQYF. The CDR3 DNA sequence: TGTGCCAGCAGCCTGAGCGGTCCCTACGAGCAGTACTTC.

This clone has only one observation. This sequence joins TRBV7-9 and TRBJ1-2; D remains ambiguous. This CDR3 spans 15 amino acids. Germline values: CDR1 SEHNR, CDR2 FQNEAQ (reference sequence). Trimming shortened V by 4 bases and J by 0 bases, and 12 bases separated the two germline ends. CDR3 DNA: TGTGCCAGCAGCTCCAGCAGGACCCCTAACTATGGCTACACCTTC. It specifies CASSSSRTPNYGYTF.

The rearrangement uses TRBV5-1 and TRBJ1-1, with D possibly matching TRBD1 (6 bases). This CDR3 contains 18 residues. Germline CDR1 is SGHRS and CDR2 is YFSETQ. V was trimmed by 1 base and J by 5 bases, leaving 24 bases between them. The CDR3 bases are TGCGCCAGCAGCTTGTGGGGGCCGCAATCGCCAGGGAGGACTGAAGCTTTCTTT. Its translation is CASSLWGPQSPGRTEAFF.

The rearrangement uses TRBV5-4 and TRBJ1-2; no clear D. Trimming left V 0 bases short and J 7 bases short, with 10 bases between. CDR3 length: 13 amino acids. Germline lookup yields CDR1 SGHNT and CDR2 YYREEE (reference sequence). The DNA for the CDR3 is TGTGCCAGCAGCTTGGGCTTTCTCAGTGGCTACACCTTC. As protein: CASSLGFLSGYTF.

V usage is TRBV5-6 and J usage is TRBJ1-1; 11 bases are a match to TRBD1. Germline lookup yields CDR1 SGHDT and CDR2 YYEEEE. The length of the CDR3 is 14 residues. After removal of 4 bases from V and 5 bases from J, the junction contained 4 bases not matched to a gene. The CDR3 nucleotides are TGTGCCAGCAGCGGGACAGGGGGTTGGACTGAAGCTTTCTTT. Protein: CASSGTGGWTEAFF.

This clone has more than one count but fewer than ten. The J gene is TRBJ1-5, the V gene TRBV6-5; D gene uncertain. The CDR3 totals 13 residues. Trimming took 5 bases from V and 6 from J, leaving 11 bases between them. The V gene's germline CDR1 is MNHEY and CDR2 SVGAGI. The CDR3 is CASSLDLGQPQHF. CDR3 DNA: TGTGCCAGCAGTCTTGACTTGGGTCAGCCCCAGCATTTT.

V usage is TRBV27 and J usage is TRBJ2-5; D is possibly TRBD1 or TRBD2 (5 bases each). This CDR3 spans 11 amino acids. Trimming stripped 7 bases from V and 7 bases from J, with 10 bases between. CDR1 and CDR2 from the germline V gene are MNHEY and SMNVEV (reference sequence). The CDR3 protein is CASTLGGTQYF. CDR3 coding DNA: TGTGCCAGCACCCTTGGGGGGACCCAGTACTTC.

Here the CDR3 DNA reads TGTGCCAGCAGTTACAAGCGGGGGGGATCCTACGAGCAGTACTTC. Protein sequence: CASSYKRGGSYEQYF. This sequence joins TRBV6-6 and TRBJ2-7, with 10 bases fitting TRBD2. The germline V gene encodes CDR1 MNHNY and CDR2 SVGAGI (reference sequence). CDR3 length equals 15 residues. V lost 2 bases and J lost 1; bases outside the gene matches: 2.

The gene calls are TRBV7-8 and TRBJ2-7, with D possibly called TRBD1 or TRBD2 (5 bases each). The germline CDR1 and CDR2 sequences are SGHVS and FQNEAQ. Trimming took off 3 bases at V and 0 bases at J, with 12 bases between the two ends. The length of the CDR3 is 15 residues. Here the CDR3 reads CASSFRDGISYEQYF. The CDR3 DNA is TGTGCCAGCAGCTTCCGGGACGGGATCTCCTACGAGCAGTACTTC.

This clone has just a few counts. Other DNA sequences within the sample encode an identical CDR3. The V gene is TRBV28, the J gene TRBJ2-4, with D perhaps matching TRBD1 or TRBD2 (7 bases each). The CDR3 totals 17 residues. Germline V gene lookup returns CDR1 MDHEN and CDR2 SYDVKM. The V end lost 3 bases, the J end lost 7 bases, and 22 bases lay between the germline ends. CDR3: CASSLGGAGGFSNIQYF. CDR3 nucleotides: TGTGCCAGCAGTTTGGGGGGGGCAGGGGGGTTCTCGAACATTCAGTACTTC.

This chain uses TRBV2 with TRBJ2-1; possibly TRBD1 for D (5 bases). This CDR3 has 14 residues. V was trimmed by 4 bases and J by 3 bases, leaving 10 bases between them. Germline CDR1 reads SNHLY; CDR2 reads FYNNEI. The CDR3 DNA sequence: TGTGCCAGCAGTGTGTCCAGGGACTACAATGAGCAGTTCTTC. It specifies CASSVSRDYNEQFF.

The CDR3 reads CASRGGDYGYTF. The CDR3 DNA follows: TGCGCCAGCAGGGGGGGGGACTATGGCTACACCTTC. The rearrangement links TRBV4-1 to TRBJ1-2, with a possible D match to TRBD1 (5 bases). Germline V CDR1 and CDR2: MGHRA, YSYEKL. The CDR3 consists of 12 residues. V was shortened by 6 bases and J by 3 bases, with 8 bases between the two germline ends.

The rearrangement links TRBV14 to TRBJ2-3; the D gene is possibly TRBD2 (5 bases). The CDR3 consists of 16 residues. The germline V gene has CDR1 SGHDN and CDR2 FVKESK. V was trimmed by 4 bases and J by 7 bases, leaving 21 bases between them. CDR3 DNA: TGTGCCAGCAGCCTCGCCCCCGGACTTGCCTTCCATACGCAGTATTTT. It is translated as CASSLAPGLAFHTQYF.

This clone was seen only once. This rearrangement joins TRBV28 to TRBJ1-2; 8 bases map to TRBD1. Trimming cost V 5 bases and J 4 bases; bases outside gene matches: 0. Looked up from germline, CDR1 is MDHEN and CDR2 is SYDVKM. The CDR3 runs to 12 residues. The DNA of the CDR3 is TGTGCCAGCAGTGACAGGGGCTATGGCTACACCTTC. Translated, it gives CASSDRGYGYTF.

The gene calls are TRBV5-1 and TRBJ1-1, with D perhaps TRBD1 (6 bases). Trimming removed 3 bases from V and 4 bases from J, with 22 bases in between. The CDR3 is 17 amino acids. Germline lookup yields CDR1 SGHRS and CDR2 YFSETQ. CDR3 in DNA: TGCGCCAGCAGCTATCACCGGGACACGGCAAGGGGCACTGAAGCTTTCTTT. This sequence encodes CASSYHRDTARGTEAFF. Supplemented by reference TRBV5-1 and TRBJ1-1, the full variable domain reads KAGVTQTPRYLIKTRGQQVTLSCSPISGHRSVSWYQQTPGQGLQFLFEYFSETQRNKGNFPGRFSGRQFSNSRSEMNVSTLELGDSALYLCASSYHRDTARGTEAFFGQGTRLTVV.

The rearrangement uses TRBV7-9 and TRBJ2-7; weak D call: TRBD2 (6 bases). Germline loops: CDR1 SEHNR, CDR2 FQNEAQ (reference sequence). The V end was cut by 7 bases, the J end by 4 bases, with 23 bases between. The CDR3 consists of 16 residues. CDR3: CASTSLVRGLAYEQYF. The CDR3 bases are TGTGCCAGCACTTCCCTTGTTCGGGGACTGGCGTACGAGCAGTACTTC.